The clone carrying this TCR beta chain showed up just a few times. The data derive from a study of STAT5B mutations in CD4+ large granular lymphocyte leukemia. The CDR3 loop spans 12 amino acids. CDR1 SGHNT and CDR2 YYREEE come from the germline V gene (reference sequence). The V gene end was trimmed by 4 bases and the J gene end by 11 bases; junction bases not matched to a gene: 8. Measured with immunoSEQ multiplex PCR; TCRdb has only the in-frame clones, and not every one. The table has almost 30,000 clones, around 85% seen once. The specimen sequenced was CD4+ T cells from blood buffy coats. The V gene is TRBV5-4, the J gene TRBJ1-1; 7 positions match TRBD1. This TCR derives from a human donor in good health. The CDR3 is CASSLGTVDAFF. The CDR3 bases are TGTGCCAGCAGCCTCGGGACAGTAGACGCTTTCTTT. Supplemented by reference TRBV5-4 and TRBJ1-1, the full variable domain reads ETGVTQSPTHLIKTRGQQVTLRCSSQSGHNTVSWYQQALGQGPQFIFQYYREEENGRGNFPPRFSGLQFPNYSSELNVNALELDDSALYLCASSLGTVDAFFGQGTRLTVV.